Below, 11 T cell receptor beta chains from the same sample are listed, as sequenced in a study of blood T cell repertoires in COVID-19. Generated by immunoSEQ multiplex PCR, the TCRdb table keeps only in-frame clones and is missing some. In the table there are 250,000 or so clones, about nine tenths of which are singletons. The sequencing sample was made of PBMCs or T cells enriched from blood (not recorded which). The origin of the receptors is a man aged 40-55 years who had recovered from COVID-19.

V and J are TRBV7-3 and TRBJ2-7; 10 bases map to TRBD1. The CDR3 runs to 15 residues. With 6 bases clipped from V and 7 bases from J, the junction kept 12 bases outside the gene matches. Germline CDR1 SGHTA, CDR2 FQGTGA. CDR3 residues: CASSPTGTGAGEQYF. CDR3 DNA: TGTGCCAGCAGTCCCACCGGGACAGGGGCGGGGGAGCAGTACTTC.

This clone was picked up one time. This sequence joins TRBV7-2 and TRBJ2-7; TRBD2 matches 9 bases. This CDR3 is built from 16 residues. Germline V gene sequence: CDR1 SGHTA, CDR2 FQGNSA. V shed 3 bases, J shed 2 bases, and the junction held 8 bases outside the gene matches. This chain's CDR3 is CASSLMVSSGTYEQYF. Here the CDR3 DNA reads TGTGCCAGCAGCTTGATGGTGTCTAGCGGGACCTACGAGCAGTACTTC.

This sequence joins TRBV6-5 and TRBJ1-1; a possible D gene is TRBD1 (5 bases). Germline CDR1 reads MNHEY; CDR2 reads SVGAGI. CDR3 size: 15 residues. V lost 7 bases and J lost 11, with 26 bases in between. DNA for the CDR3: TGTGCCAGCACCCCCGTGGGGGACTACTATCAATGGGCTTTCTTT. It yields the protein CASTPVGDYYQWAFF.

The chain links TRBV14 to TRBJ2-1; TRBD2 aligns across 16 bases. Germline V gene lookup returns CDR1 SGHDN and CDR2 FVKESK. After removal of 0 bases from V and 7 bases from J, the junction contained 6 bases not matched to a gene. The CDR3 extends over 18 amino acids. The CDR3 spells CASSQELGLAGGRNEQFF. The DNA for the CDR3 is TGTGCCAGCAGCCAAGAATTGGGACTAGCGGGGGGGCGAAATGAGCAGTTCTTC.

The chain joins TRBV19 to TRBJ1-5, with D unclear. The V gene's germline CDR1 is LNHDA and CDR2 SQIVND (reference sequence). The CDR3 loop spans 13 amino acids. Trimming pared 5 bases from V and 4 bases from J, leaving 9 bases between. The CDR3 reads CASSPGVNQPQHF. In DNA, the CDR3 is TGTGCCAGTAGTCCCGGGGTAAATCAGCCCCAGCATTTT. Looking up the rest from reference TRBV19 and TRBJ1-5 gives the full variable domain: DGGITQSPKYLFRKEGQNVTLSCEQNLNHDAMYWYRQDPGQGLRLIYYSQIVNDFQKGDIAEGYSVSREKKESFPLTVTSAQKNPTAFYLCASSPGVNQPQHFGDGTRLSIL.

V is TRBV2 and J is TRBJ2-3; TRBD1 agrees at 9 bases. The CDR3 contains 15 residues. CDR1 and CDR2 from the germline V gene are SNHLY and FYNNEI. V gave up 3 bases and J gave up 6 bases; unmatched junction bases: 7. This CDR3 is CASSELGTGSDTQYF. CDR3 coding DNA: TGTGCCAGCAGTGAGTTGGGGACAGGGTCCGATACGCAGTATTTT.

This chain joins TRBV24-1 and TRBJ2-1, with 13 bases fitting TRBD2. Germline lookup yields CDR1 KGHDR and CDR2 SFDVKD. The CDR3 runs 19 residues. With V trimmed by 7 bases and J by 7 bases, 18 bases remained unmatched. The CDR3 reads CATRPGGRRTSGSKNEQFF. For the CDR3, the DNA is TGTGCCACCAGACCGGGCGGACGTAGGACTAGCGGGAGTAAGAATGAGCAGTTCTTC.

The chain couples TRBV19 to TRBJ1-1, with D perhaps matching TRBD1 (6 bases). Germline loops: CDR1 LNHDA, CDR2 SQIVND (reference sequence). There are 20 residues in the CDR3. Deletions cut 3 bases from V and 4 bases from J, with 30 bases between. In nucleotides, the CDR3 is TGTGCCAGTAGTATTCTAGTTTGGGTCTCAGGGGTTTTAACCGGCACTGAAGCTTTCTTT. It codes for CASSILVWVSGVLTGTEAFF.

The J gene is TRBJ1-6, the V gene TRBV5-6; tentatively, D is TRBD1 (5 bases). The CDR3 is 16 amino acids. CDR1 SGHDT and CDR2 YYEEEE come from the germline V gene. Trimming stripped 2 bases from V and 10 bases from J, with 19 bases between. The CDR3 protein is CASSLISSRAGSPLHF. CDR3 in DNA: TGTGCCAGCAGCTTAATTTCGAGCAGGGCTGGATCACCCCTCCACTTT.

The chain joins TRBV10-1 to TRBJ1-1; a weak D match, TRBD1 (6 bases). V was shortened by 3 bases and J by 4 bases, with 9 bases between the two germline ends. The CDR3 runs 13 residues. Germline assignment: CDR1 WNHNN and CDR2 SYGVQD (reference sequence). The CDR3: CASSDRGGTEAFF. The CDR3 region has the DNA TGCGCCAGCAGTGACAGGGGCGGCACTGAAGCTTTCTTT.

This sequence joins TRBV6-2 or TRBV6-3 and TRBJ2-5; D unclear. CDR3 length: 13 residues. The germline gives CDR1 MNHEY, CDR2 SVGEGT. Trimming cost V 2 bases and J 2 bases, with 6 bases left between them. CDR3 in amino acids: CASSYRVQETQYF. As DNA, the CDR3 is TGTGCCAGCAGTTACCGGGTACAAGAGACCCAGTACTTC.